This T cell receptor beta chain was observed in a study of CD8+CD57+ T cells in acquired aplastic anemia (dated by TCRdb to about 2018). About the investigation overall: Extracted DNA from sorted CD4+ and CD8+ cells averaged about 3.4 ug, ranging from roughly 0.2 to 30 ug. CD8+CD57+ expansion was defined as frequency above the mean frequency observed in healthy subjects.

Profiling of TCR beta VDJ combinations and CDR3 sequences used genomic DNA as the template. An Illumina HiSeq 2000 was used for TCR repertoire sequencing. From the authors' description of their analysis: Repertoires were assessed using TRBV/TRBJ rearrangement plots, CDR3 size and DJ length profiles, and Simpson's diversity index. The most abundant DNA sequence in the deep sequencing data was taken as the immunodominant clone. CDR3 amino acid sequences were checked for sharing between subjects and were compared against published repertoires and the VDJdb database. The public reads were reprocessed in TCRdb via fastp at Q25 and MiXCR, keeping in-frame beta chains. Entries that share a CDR3 protein sequence are merged under the most common genes and DNA. The V and J calls and clone size are TCRdb's, not the authors'. The sample profile shows 200,000 to 250,000 distinct CDR3 sequences; 65% of them were found once. The top ten clones comprise around 50% of the sample.

A note on this clonotype: Its recognized antigen is unknown. No much larger clone exists at a distance of one base, and base qualities are not known.

There are 14 amino acids in the CDR3, from cysteine to phenylalanine inclusive. Of all the DNA, just the CDR3 is kept, 42 bases in frame from base 1. Deletion took 5 bases off V and 5 bases off J, with a span of 15 bases between the germline ends. CDR1 and CDR2, per the germline V gene, are SNHLY and FYNNEI. The patients picked for sequencing were ones in whom flow cytometry had shown an expansion of CD8+CD57+ cells. Severe acquired aplastic anemia was diagnosed in all patients according to International Study of Aplastic Anemia and Agranulocytosis and Camitta criteria. No patient had received any therapy when blood was sampled. In the study, sorted CD4+ and CD8+ blood T cells from patients with severe aplastic anemia and from healthy subjects underwent deep sequencing of TCR repertoires. In the USA, patient enrollment took place under clinicaltrials.gov protocols 00001620, 01623167, 00001397, 00071045, 00081523 and 00961064. Ficoll-Paque density gradient centrifugation was used to isolate peripheral blood mononuclear cells. Before DNA extraction, CD4+ and CD8+ T cells were sorted with FACS or magnetic beads.

General findings and caveats noted by the study authors: No significant difference in CD8+ Simpson's diversity was found between patients and healthy controls (P=0.060). Around 31 CD8+ CDR3 sequences were shared between patients and controls but appeared highly expressed in patients and within their immunodominant clones.

This sequence was found in a human donor with aplastic anemia. Sequencing input: sorted CD4+, CD8+, or CD8+CD57+ T cells (not recorded which) from PBMCs. This sequence uses TRBV2 and TRBJ1-1; TRBD1 might be the D gene, on 5 matching bases. The CDR3 is CASSPTGTGTEAFF. The sequence in DNA is TGTGCCAGCAGTCCTACCGGGACGGGAACTGAAGCTTTCTTT. The CDR3 plus the reference TRBV2 and TRBJ1-1 genes for the other parts give the full variable domain: EPEVTQTPSHQVTQMGQEVILRCVPISNHLYFYWYRQILGQKVEFLVSFYNNEISEKSEIFDDQFSVERPDGSNFTLKIRSTKLEDSAMYFCASSPTGTGTEAFFGQGTRLTVV.